This T cell receptor (beta chain) was found in a study of blood T cell repertoires in COVID-19. Study summary: Acute and convalescent COVID-19 samples came from the United States, Italy and Spain. From T cells, B-cell-depleted T cells, or PBMCs came the material, which was cDNA or gDNA.

The CDR3 has 16 amino acids. From germline, CDR1 is SGHRS and CDR2 YFSETQ. Trimming removed 0 bases from V and 1 base from J, with 12 bases in between. In the original processing: Reference gene primer amplification in the assay estimated nucleated cell counts. Profiling relied on immunoSEQ multiplex PCR, and the TCRdb table lists in-frame clones only, not all of them. V, J and clone size are taken as reported in that table, and D and trimming were inferred from the DNA itself. Among some 400,000 clones, more than 75% were seen once, and the ten largest hold under 3%. Concerning this clone: The same CDR3 also results from other DNA sequences found in this sample.

Sequencing input: peripheral blood. The clonotype originates from a human donor in a cohort sampled during active COVID-19. The chain combines TRBV5-1 with TRBJ2-3; possible D gene TRBD2, 6 bases. CDR3 nucleotide sequence: TGCGCCAGCAGCTTGGTCTCCGGGAGTGGCACAGATACGCAGTATTTT. Protein sequence: CASSLVSGSGTDTQYF.